The T cell receptor beta chain under discussion was sequenced for a study of T cell repertoires in cytomegalovirus infection. On this clonotype itself: What it binds is not known.

TCRdb re-called the reads with MiXCR, one entry per CDR3 protein. Here the sample spans about 770,000 distinct CDR3 sequences, 25% to 35% being singletons. CDR3 length: 13 amino acids. V lost 0 bases and J lost 8, with 13 bases in between. In germline, CDR1 is SQVTM, CDR2 ANQGSEA. The TCR sequence derives from a human donor in good health (CMV status not recorded). Some clones in this sample may be carry-over from other donors' samples. Material: cultured CD8+ T cells from PBMCs, obtained from culture after CMV antigen stimulation. The genes are TRBV29-1 and TRBJ1-1, with D possibly TRBD1 on 6 matching bases. This CDR3 reads CSVEDQSGGEAFF. In DNA, the CDR3 is TGCAGCGTTGAAGATCAGTCGGGGGGCGAAGCTTTCTTT.